This T cell receptor beta chain appears in the sequencing data of a study of OX40 agonist ivuxolimab in advanced cancers. Germline V gene lookup returns CDR1 SGHVS and CDR2 FNYEAQ. V shed 4 bases and J shed 6 bases, with 18 bases lying between them. This CDR3 has 16 amino acids. Only in-frame clones appear in the TCRdb table, and some are missing; sequencing was by immunoSEQ multiplex PCR. This table holds 45,000 to 50,000 clones, roughly 93% found once. V usage is TRBV7-6 and J usage is TRBJ2-2; weak D call: TRBD1 (5 bases). This clonotype was obtained from an adult with an advanced solid tumor such as melanoma, head and neck, liver or kidney cancer. Material: CD4+ or CD8+ T cells sorted from blood, obtained in a trial of the OX40 agonist ivuxolimab. CDR3 protein: CASSSPGAGRAGELFF. CDR3 in DNA: TGTGCCAGCAGCTCCCCAGGAGCAGGCAGGGCCGGGGAGCTGTTTTTT.